These T cell receptor beta chains were read from a single sample in a study of Graves' ophthalmopathy and Graves' hyperthyroidism. TCRdb redid the calling of the multiplex PCR reads with MiXCR, one entry per CDR3 protein. The sample includes about 370,000 distinct CDR3 sequences, approximately 17% seen only once; the top ten take 2% to 3%. The sequenced material came from peripheral blood. Source of these receptors: an adult woman with stable Graves' hyperthyroidism. The CDR3 runs from the conserved cysteine through the conserved F or W. The D gene is left open where the match is weak. Size values are once, few and many counts, or a class for expanded clones, and some rows have none.

v_gene	d_gene	abundance	j_gene	CDR3nt	CDR3aa
TRBV7-9	.	many	TRBJ1-6	TGTGCCAGCAGCTTAGAAGACGTCAATTCACCCCTCCACTTT	CASSLEDVNSPLHF
TRBV29-1	.	.	TRBJ2-7	TGCAGCGTTCTAGGGGAATCCTCCTACGAGCAGTACTTC	CSVLGESSYEQYF
TRBV7-6	TRBD1	.	TRBJ2-2	TGTGCCAGCAGCCCAGGGGGTTACACCGGGGAGCTGTTTTTT	CASSPGGYTGELFF
TRBV7-2	.	many	TRBJ2-5	TGTGCCAGCAGCCCGAAAACTACTAGTAAAGGGTGGGAGACCCAGTACTTC	CASSPKTTSKGWETQYF
TRBV19	.	many	TRBJ2-2	TGTGCCAGTAGCACCCCCGGGACTCTAAACACCGGGGAGCTGTTTTTT	CASSTPGTLNTGELFF
TRBV9	TRBD1	many	TRBJ2-5	TGTGCCAGCAGCGCACAGGGGGTATTCCAAGAGACCCAGTACTTC	CASSAQGVFQETQYF
TRBV19	.	many	TRBJ1-5	TGTGCCAGTAACCCGGGCGACGACAGCAATCAGCCCCAGCATTTT	CASNPGDDSNQPQHF
TRBV11-2	.	many	TRBJ1-2	TGTGCCAGCACCCACCTCCGAGGGGGGAGGAACAACTATGGCTACACCTTC	CASTHLRGGRNNYGYTF
TRBV5-5	.	many	TRBJ1-6	TGTGCCAGCAGCGCGTCCGGGACGGCCTCTAATTCACCCCTCCACTTT	CASSASGTASNSPLHF
TRBV28	.	many	TRBJ2-2	TGTGCCAGCAGTGGGCGGACAGATTACACCGGGGAGCTGTTTTTT	CASSGRTDYTGELFF
TRBV6-5	.	.	TRBJ1-2	TGTGCCAGCAGTTACTCGAGAGCCGCTAACTATGGCTACACCTTC	CASSYSRAANYGYTF
TRBV6-2/TRBV6-3	TRBD1	.	TRBJ2-2	TGTGCCAGCAAGAGACAGGGCCAATTATCGGGAAATAGAAACACCGGGGAGCTGTTTTTT	CASKRQGQLSGNRNTGELFF
TRBV19	.	many	TRBJ1-2	TGTGCCAGTAGTATGGACGTGGGGCTTCACGGCTACACCTTC	CASSMDVGLHGYTF
TRBV28	TRBD2	many	TRBJ2-5	TGTGCCAGCAGTTTTGTGACTAGCGAAGAGACCCAGTACTTC	CASSFVTSEETQYF
TRBV28	TRBD1	many	TRBJ2-7	TGTGCCAGCAGTTCCCCAGGGGGCGCAACAACCTACGAGCAGTACTTC	CASSSPGGATTYEQYF
TRBV20-1	.	many	TRBJ1-1	TGCAGTGCTAGAGCTGGGGCAGCTGACACTGAAGCTTTCTTT	CSARAGAADTEAFF
TRBV19	TRBD1	many	TRBJ1-1	TGTGCCAGTACCGAGGGACAGTCTTACACTGAAGCTTTCTTT	CASTEGQSYTEAFF
TRBV5-1	.	many	TRBJ2-2	TGCGCCAGCAGCTTGACGGTCACCGGGGAGCTGTTTTTT	CASSLTVTGELFF
TRBV29-1	TRBD1	many	TRBJ1-1	TGCAGCGTCCGCGGACAGGGGAAAGCTTTCTTT	CSVRGQGKAFF
TRBV25-1	.	few	TRBJ2-7	TGTGCCAGCAGTGGAACCCTTCATGGGGACTACGAGCAGTACTTC	CASSGTLHGDYEQYF
TRBV28	.	many	TRBJ1-6	TGTGCCAGCAGTTTACCTACGGACTCCGCGACCTGGGTATCACCCCTCCACTTT	CASSLPTDSATWVSPLHF
TRBV15	.	.	TRBJ1-5	TGTGCCACCAGCAGGGTGGGGACTTGGGGAAGCAATCAGCCCCAGCATTTT	CATSRVGTWGSNQPQHF
TRBV12-3/TRBV12-4	TRBD2	few	TRBJ2-3	TGTGCCAGCAGTTTATCAGCGGGAAACACAGATACGCAGTATTTT	CASSLSAGNTDTQYF
TRBV7-9	.	many	TRBJ1-1	TGTGCCAGCAGCTCTATGTTTCCCCAGGGCACTGAAGCTTTCTTT	CASSSMFPQGTEAFF
TRBV20-1	.	.	TRBJ1-2	TGCAGTGCTAGACCGGCATATGGCTACACCTTC	CSARPAYGYTF
TRBV5-1	TRBD1	many	TRBJ2-7	TGCGCCAGCAGCTGGTCGACAGGGTCCACCTACGAGCAGTACTTC	CASSWSTGSTYEQYF
TRBV13	.	many	TRBJ2-7	TGTGCCAGCAGCTTAGAACAGGGCTACGAGCAGTACTTC	CASSLEQGYEQYF
TRBV12-3/TRBV12-4	.	many	TRBJ1-1	TGTGCCAGCAGTGCTCGAGGGCAGGCGGTAGAAGCTTTCTTT	CASSARGQAVEAFF
TRBV24-1	TRBD1	.	TRBJ1-1	TGTGCCACCAGTGATGACAGGGGGGCTGAAGCTTTCTTT	CATSDDRGAEAFF
TRBV6-1	TRBD1	.	TRBJ1-1	TGTGCCAGCAGTCAGACAGGGGAGATAGCTTTCTTT	CASSQTGEIAFF
TRBV12-3/TRBV12-4	.	.	TRBJ2-2	TGTGCCAGCAGTATTTACGTCGGGACCGGGGAGCTGTTTTTT	CASSIYVGTGELFF
TRBV11-2	TRBD2	.	TRBJ2-7	TGTGCCAGCAGCTTAGGCGGAAGTAGCGGGAGGTACGAGCAGTACTTC	CASSLGGSSGRYEQYF
TRBV5-1	.	many	TRBJ2-2	TGCGCCAGCAGCTTGGAGACGGGATCGAACACCGGGGAGCTGTTTTTT	CASSLETGSNTGELFF
TRBV13	TRBD1	many	TRBJ2-7	TGTGCCAGCTCAAGCGCCGGACAGGTCGGAGGCTACGAGCAGTACTTC	CASSSAGQVGGYEQYF
TRBV10-3	TRBD1	many	TRBJ2-7	TGTGCCATCAGTGGGGGGACAGTATACGAGCAGTACTTC	CAISGGTVYEQYF
TRBV10-3	.	many	TRBJ1-1	TGTGCCATCAGCTCGTGGGGACACCATAACACTGAAGCTTTCTTT	CAISSWGHHNTEAFF
TRBV5-1	.	.	TRBJ1-1	.	CASSSVAGGTEALF
TRBV30	.	many	TRBJ1-3	TGTGCCTTGGACAACTCTGGAAACACCATATATTTT	CALDNSGNTIYF
TRBV3-1	.	few	TRBJ2-3	TGTGCCAGCAGCCAAGAACTGGGTGGGAGCACAGATACGCAGTATTTT	CASSQELGGSTDTQYF
TRBV30	TRBD2	many	TRBJ2-7	TGTGCCTGGAGGACTAGCGGGAGCTACGAGCAGTACTTC	CAWRTSGSYEQYF
TRBV5-1	TRBD2	few	TRBJ2-7	TGCGCCAGCACTCCTAGCGGGGGCTACGAGCAGTACTTC	CASTPSGGYEQYF
TRBV3-1	.	few	TRBJ1-2	TGTGCCAGCAGCCCGCCGGGACTTCAACCCTCCTATGGCTACACCTTC	CASSPPGLQPSYGYTF
TRBV2	.	many	TRBJ2-5	TGTGCCAGCTCCAAAGAGGCGGGTGAAGGTTCAGAGACCCAGTACTTC	CASSKEAGEGSETQYF
TRBV12-3/TRBV12-4	.	many	TRBJ2-7	TGTGCCAGCAGCGATAGCGGAGGCACCTACGAGCAGTACTTC	CASSDSGGTYEQYF
TRBV3-1	.	.	TRBJ1-1	TGTGCCAGCAGCCAAGATAAAAACGGATACACTGAAGCTTTCTTT	CASSQDKNGYTEAFF
TRBV28	.	many	TRBJ1-1	TGTGCCAGCAGCTATGGGGGCGGACAGATGAACACTGAAGCTTTCTTT	CASSYGGGQMNTEAFF
TRBV3-1	.	.	TRBJ2-2	TGTGCCAGCAGCCAAGTTAGGGGGGGTTGGAACACCGGGGAGCTGTTTTTT	CASSQVRGGWNTGELFF
TRBV28	.	many	TRBJ1-2	TGTGCCAGCAGTTTAGGGGCATATGGCTACACCTTC	CASSLGAYGYTF
TRBV2	TRBD1	.	TRBJ1-2	TGTGCCAGCAGCCCTCGGATACAGGGGACCTATGGCTACACCTTC	CASSPRIQGTYGYTF
TRBV5-1	.	few	TRBJ2-7	TGCGCCAGCAATTCGGCTGACAGGCGGTACTTC	CASNSADRRYF
TRBV6-2/TRBV6-3	TRBD1	.	TRBJ2-5	TGTGCCAGCAGAAGGGACAGGGCGCAAGAGACCCAGTACTTC	CASRRDRAQETQYF
TRBV5-1	TRBD1	few	TRBJ1-1	TGCGCCAGCAGCTTGGTCGGTGAGGACAGGGGGCAAACTGAAGCTTTCTTT	CASSLVGEDRGQTEAFF
TRBV19	.	.	TRBJ1-1	TGTGCCAGTAGTATAGCCCACAGAAACACTGAAGCTTTCTTT	CASSIAHRNTEAFF
TRBV6-1	TRBD1	many	TRBJ2-7	TGTGCCAGCAGTCGCCTTCCGGGACAGGGGGGCCACGAGCAGTACTTC	CASSRLPGQGGHEQYF
TRBV7-2	TRBD1	many	TRBJ2-7	TGTGCCAGCAGCTTAACCGGACAGGGGCAGTACTTC	CASSLTGQGQYF
TRBV19	TRBD1	many	TRBJ2-7	TGTGCCAGTACCAACCGGGACAGTACGAAACAGTACTTC	CASTNRDSTKQYF
TRBV12-3/TRBV12-4	.	few	TRBJ1-2	TGTGCCAGCAGTGGGGGCCTGAAAGGAGGCTACACCTTC	CASSGGLKGGYTF